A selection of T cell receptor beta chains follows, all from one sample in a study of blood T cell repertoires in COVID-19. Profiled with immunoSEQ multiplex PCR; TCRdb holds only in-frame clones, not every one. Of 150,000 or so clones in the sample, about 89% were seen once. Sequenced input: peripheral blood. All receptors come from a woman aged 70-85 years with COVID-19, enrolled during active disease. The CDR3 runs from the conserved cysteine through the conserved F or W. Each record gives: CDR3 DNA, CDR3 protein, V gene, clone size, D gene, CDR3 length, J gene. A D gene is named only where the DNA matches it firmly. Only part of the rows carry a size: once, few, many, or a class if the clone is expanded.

TGTGCCAGCGGTCAAGAGGGCGCAGGGGGTGGCTATGGCTACACCTTC CASGQEGAGGGYGYTF TRBV19 - TRBD1 16 TRBJ1-2
TGTGCCAGCAGCCAGGCCCGGGGGCGGGAGGAAAAACTGTTTTTT CASSQARGREEKLFF TRBV3-1/TRBV3-2 - - 15 TRBJ1-4
TGCGCCAGCAGAACCCCGGGACAGCCTAACACCGGGGAGCTGTTTTTT CASRTPGQPNTGELFF TRBV5-1 - TRBD1 16 TRBJ2-2
TGTGCCTGGAGTGTTTTAGCGGGGATCCTACAAGAGACCCAGTACTTC CAWSVLAGILQETQYF TRBV30 once TRBD2 16 TRBJ2-5
TGTGCCAGCAGTGGGGGAGGGTTCTACGAGCAGTACTTC CASSGGGFYEQYF TRBV2 - TRBD2 13 TRBJ2-7
TGTGCCAGCAGTCCCCTGACAGGTTCTGCGAGCTCCTATAATTCACCCCTCCACTTT CASSPLTGSASSYNSPLHF TRBV28 - - 19 TRBJ1-6
TGTGCCAGCAGTAACAGGGGTAACAATCAGCCCCAGCATTTT CASSNRGNNQPQHF TRBV6-6 - TRBD1 14 TRBJ1-5
TGTGCCAGCAGCTTATCCCCCGACAGGGCCTCTGGGGCCAACGTCCTGACTTTC CASSLSPDRASGANVLTF TRBV7-3 - TRBD1 18 TRBJ2-6
TGTGCCAGCAGTGAAGGGGCTAGCGGGGACTACGAGCAGTACTTC CASSEGASGDYEQYF TRBV2 once TRBD2 15 TRBJ2-7
TGTGCCAGCAGCTTTGTAGGGGGGGGAAACCTGAAGGGGAAAGAGACCCAGTACTTC CASSFVGGGNLKGKETQYF TRBV7-8 - - 19 TRBJ2-5
TGTGCCAGCAGCCAAGAGGGGGGGGCCCGGCAGCCCCAGCATTTT CASSQEGGARQPQHF TRBV3-1/TRBV3-2 - - 15 TRBJ1-5
TGTGCCAGCAGGCGGGGACGAGGTAGTGCAGATACGCAGTATTTT CASRRGRGSADTQYF TRBV6-5 - - 15 TRBJ2-3
TGTGCCAGCTCACAAGGACAGACCACCGGGGAGCTGTTTTTT CASSQGQTTGELFF TRBV18 many - 14 TRBJ2-2
TGTGCCAGCAGCATTTACAGGGTACCCGGGGAGCTGTTTTTT CASSIYRVPGELFF TRBV11-3 - - 14 TRBJ2-2
TGTGCCAGCAGCTTGACTAGCGGCTCCTACGAGCAGTACTTC CASSLTSGSYEQYF TRBV5-4 - TRBD2 14 TRBJ2-7
TGTGCCAGCAGCTCGGACAGAGAGACCCAGTACTTC CASSSDRETQYF TRBV5-4 once - 12 TRBJ2-5
TGTGCCAGCAGTTTCCAGGGTGATCATGGCTACACCTTC CASSFQGDHGYTF TRBV12-3/TRBV12-4 - - 13 TRBJ1-2
TGTGCCATCAGTGCTTACGGGGGAGAAAGATACTATGGCTACACCTTC CAISAYGGERYYGYTF TRBV10-3 - - 16 TRBJ1-2
TGTGCCAGCAGTGAATCTAGCGGAAGCTCCTATAATTCACCCCTCCACTTT CASSESSGSSYNSPLHF TRBV6-1 - - 17 TRBJ1-6
TGTGCCAGCAGCCCCAACAACAAAGCGGGGACCGGGGAGCTGTTTTTT CASSPNNKAGTGELFF TRBV7-8 - TRBD2 16 TRBJ2-2
TGTGCCAGCAGTTCAATAGCGGGGGGGCCATCAGATACGCAGTATTTT CASSSIAGGPSDTQYF TRBV6-5 - TRBD2 16 TRBJ2-3
TGTGCCAGCAGGGTCGAGGCAGGGCTCTCCTACGAGCAGTACTTC CASRVEAGLSYEQYF TRBV2 - - 15 TRBJ2-7
TGCGCCAGCAGCTTCTCGGGCGGGACTAATGGCTACACCTTC CASSFSGGTNGYTF TRBV5-1 - - 14 TRBJ1-2
TGTGCCAGCAGCCTCGGGGCGGGGGCCGGGGAAAAACTGTTTTTT CASSLGAGAGEKLFF TRBV11-2 - - 15 TRBJ1-4
TGTGCCAGCAGTTTTTCGAGCAATCAGCCCCAGCATTTT CASSFSSNQPQHF TRBV12-3/TRBV12-4 - - 13 TRBJ1-5
TGTGCCAGTAGTCCCAGGATTAGTCTGTGGGAAGAGACCCAGTACTTC CASSPRISLWEETQYF TRBV19 - - 16 TRBJ2-5
TGTGCCAGCAGCGTAGAGAGCGGGCAAGAGACCCAGTACTTC CASSVESGQETQYF TRBV9 - - 14 TRBJ2-5
TGTGCCTGGAGCTCTGGACTAGCGGGGAGCAATGAGCAGTTCTTC CAWSSGLAGSNEQFF TRBV30 - TRBD2 15 TRBJ2-1
TGTGCCAGCAGCCCGGTACTCTCGAACACCGGGGAGCTGTTTTTT CASSPVLSNTGELFF TRBV7-9 few - 15 TRBJ2-2
TGTGCCAGCAGTGACTTCCTTCGATTAATTGCGCCCAATGAGCAGTTCTTC CASSDFLRLIAPNEQFF TRBV2 - - 17 TRBJ2-1
TGTGCCACGAATCGGGGGAACACTGAAGCTTTCTTT CATNRGNTEAFF TRBV7-9 - - 12 TRBJ1-1